The 2 T cell receptor beta chains listed next were all sequenced from one sample in a study of blood T cell repertoires in COVID-19. Profiled with immunoSEQ multiplex PCR; TCRdb holds only in-frame clones, not every one. The sample has about 190,000 clones, roughly nine tenths seen once; the top ten hold approximately 1.1%. Sequences were obtained from peripheral blood. Source of these receptors: a man aged 25 to 40 with acute or convalescent COVID-19.

The chain uses TRBV19 and TRBJ1-5; tentative D call: TRBD1 (5 bases). CDR1 is LNHDA and CDR2 is SQIVND in the germline V gene (reference sequence). This CDR3 contains 17 residues. Trimming took off 3 bases at V and 0 bases at J, with 15 bases between the two ends. The CDR3 here is CASSIWRGGTSNQPQHF. The CDR3 DNA reads TGTGCCAGTAGTATTTGGAGGGGCGGAACTAGCAATCAGCCCCAGCATTTT.

The gene calls are TRBV5-1 and TRBJ2-1; 9 bases map to TRBD2. The junction had 10 bases not matched to a gene; V was cut back by 5 bases and J by 10 bases. Germline V gene data show CDR1 as SGHRS and CDR2 as YFSETQ. The CDR3 is made up of 14 amino acids. CDR3 bases: TGCGCCAGCAGGGGAGAGGCGGGAGGGCCCGAGCAGTTCTTC. Protein product: CASRGEAGGPEQFF.